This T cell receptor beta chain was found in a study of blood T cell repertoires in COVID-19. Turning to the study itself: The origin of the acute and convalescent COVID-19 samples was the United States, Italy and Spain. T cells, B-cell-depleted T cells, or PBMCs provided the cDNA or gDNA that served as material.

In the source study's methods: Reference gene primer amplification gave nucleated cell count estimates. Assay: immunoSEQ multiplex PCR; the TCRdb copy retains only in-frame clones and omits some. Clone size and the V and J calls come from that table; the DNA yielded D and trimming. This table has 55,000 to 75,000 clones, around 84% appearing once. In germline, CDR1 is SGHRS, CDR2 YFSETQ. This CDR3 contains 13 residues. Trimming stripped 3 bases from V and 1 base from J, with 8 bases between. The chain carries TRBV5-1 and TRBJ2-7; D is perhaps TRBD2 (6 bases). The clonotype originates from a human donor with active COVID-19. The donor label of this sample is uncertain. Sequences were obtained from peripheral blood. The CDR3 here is CASSSGLSYEQYF. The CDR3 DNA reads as TGCGCCAGCAGCTCGGGACTTTCCTACGAGCAGTACTTC.